The 25 T cell receptor beta chains reported below all come from one sample, sequenced in a study of blood T cells in healthy people across ages. The authors ran a second PCR of about 6 to 11 cycles using a sample-barcoded 5' primer and a J-beta primer mix. One entry per CDR3 protein results from TCRdb running MiXCR on the 5' RACE reads. The sample contains roughly 860,000 distinct CDR3 sequences, approximately 59% of which appear only once. Material for sequencing was blood. These TCRs come from a man aged 25 to 45 in good health.

The chain couples TRBV6-1 to TRBJ2-5, with 8 bases aligning to TRBD1. The germline CDR1 and CDR2 sequences are MNHNS and SASEGT. CDR3 length equals 16 residues. The V and J ends lost 5 bases and 4 bases, in that order; junction bases with no gene match: 12. The CDR3 sequence is CASSQDRGRGRETQYF. DNA for the CDR3: TGTGCCAGCAGTCAAGACAGGGGACGGGGCCGAGAGACCCAGTACTTC.

This clonotype was seen a few times. The J gene is TRBJ2-4, the V gene TRBV3-1; no reliable D call. The closer fit of TRBJ2-7 to the DNA end suggests the J call may be wrong. CDR1 and CDR2 (germline): LGHDT, YNNKEL (reference sequence). This CDR3 contains 12 residues. The CDR3 DNA follows: TGTGCCAGCAGTCATGCGGCTTACGAGCAGTACTTC. It codes for CASSHAAYEQYF.

The sample holds a few counts of this clonotype. The rearrangement uses TRBV7-3 and TRBJ2-3, with D perhaps TRBD2 (6 bases). Germline loops: CDR1 SGHTA, CDR2 FQGTGA. CDR3 length equals 16 residues. V dropped 1 base and J dropped 8 bases, with 19 bases sitting between them. The CDR3 region has the DNA TGTGCCAGCAGCTTAATAAACAACAACCTGGGGGGTACGCAGTATTTT. This encodes CASSLINNNLGGTQYF.

The chain is built from TRBV7-2 and TRBJ2-1, with no clear D. V was pared by 1 base and J by 9 bases, with 19 bases between. This CDR3 has 16 amino acids. From germline, CDR1 is SGHTA and CDR2 FQGNSA. The CDR3 spells CASSLVAYPSATEQFF. Here the CDR3 DNA reads TGTGCCAGCAGCTTAGTAGCCTACCCTTCCGCTACTGAGCAGTTCTTC. Together with reference TRBV7-2 and TRBJ2-1, the CDR3 gives the full variable domain: GAGVSQSPSNKVTEKGKDVELRCDPISGHTALYWYRQSLGQGLEFLIYFQGNSAPDKSGLPSDRFSAERTGGSVSTLTIQRTQQEDSAVYLCASSLVAYPSATEQFFGPGTRLTVL.

This clonotype appeared many times. The V call is TRBV7-9, the J call TRBJ2-5; no clear D gene. Trimming pared 1 base from V and 5 bases from J, leaving 8 bases between. The CDR3 runs 13 residues. Germline CDR1 and CDR2: SEHNR and FQNEAQ (reference sequence). In DNA, the CDR3 is TGTGCCAGCAGCTTAGTAGGAGAGGAGACCCAGTACTTC. As protein: CASSLVGEETQYF.

The rearrangement uses TRBV6-2 or TRBV6-3 and TRBJ1-2; D possibly corresponds to TRBD1 (6 bases). This CDR3 spans 13 amino acids. Germline CDR1 reads MNHEY; CDR2 reads SVGEGT. The germline V and J ends were trimmed by 1 base and 4 bases, with 7 bases remaining between them. In nucleotides, the CDR3 is TGTGCCAGCAGTTACTTGGACAGCTATGGCTACACCTTC. Protein sequence: CASSYLDSYGYTF.

This sequence joins TRBV3-1 and TRBJ2-7; TRBD2 matches 15 bases. CDR3 length equals 18 residues. CDR1 is LGHDT and CDR2 is YNNKEL in the germline V gene (reference sequence). V was clipped by 4 bases and J by 3 bases; unmatched bases: 10. The DNA for the CDR3 is TGTGCCAGCAGCCCCCGGACTAGCGGGGGGGCCTCTTACTACGAGCAGTACTTC. This translates into CASSPRTSGGASYYEQYF.

In its sample, this clonotype was seen once. A read error may account for a junction end that differs from germline. V is TRBV5-6 and J is TRBJ1-2, with D possibly being TRBD1 (5 bases). Germline assignment: CDR1 SGHDT and CDR2 YYEEEE. This CDR3 contains 16 residues. The CDR3 sequence: CASSYEAGDGLYDYTF. CDR3 sequence (DNA): TGTGCCAGCAGCTATGAGGCCGGGGACGGACTCTATGACTACACCTTC.

To note about this clonotype: The junction differs from germline at one of its ends, possibly a read error. The chain employs TRBV13 and TRBJ2-1; D is ambiguous. The germline V gene encodes CDR1 PRHDT and CDR2 FYEKMQ (reference sequence). This CDR3 is built from 14 residues. CDR3 loop: CTSSITVSYNEQFF. The CDR3 nucleotides read TGTACCAGCAGCATAACAGTTTCCTACAATGAGCAGTTCTTC.

V gene TRBV6-5 combines with J gene TRBJ2-7; D not resolved. The length of the CDR3 is 12 residues. From germline, CDR1 is MNHEY and CDR2 SVGAGI. V lost 5 bases and J 4 bases, leaving 9 bases between the germline ends. The CDR3 DNA follows: TGTGCCAGCAGTAACCATTTGTACGAGCAGTACTTC. This gives the protein CASSNHLYEQYF.

V and J are TRBV6-1 and TRBJ1-5; D is perhaps TRBD1 (6 bases). This CDR3 has 17 residues. Germline CDR1 and CDR2: MNHNS and SASEGT. V was clipped by 0 bases and J by 1 base, with 13 bases between them. CDR3 DNA: TGTGCCAGCAGTGAAGCGGGGGGGGCTTTCAGCAATCAGCCCCAGCATTTT. Translated, it gives CASSEAGGAFSNQPQHF.

The V and J genes are TRBV19 and TRBJ1-1; the D is unclear. Germline V lookup: CDR1 LNHDA, CDR2 SQIVND (reference sequence). V was trimmed by 3 bases and J by 4 bases, leaving 12 bases between them. The CDR3 length is 14 residues. As DNA, the CDR3 is TGTGCCAGTAGTATCCCCGCGGCGCGCACTGAAGCTTTCTTT. Protein: CASSIPAARTEAFF.

The rearrangement joins TRBV12-3 or TRBV12-4 to TRBJ2-5, with D hard to call. V was pared by 2 bases and J by 2 bases, with 6 bases between. The CDR3 loop spans 13 amino acids. In DNA form, the CDR3 reads TGTGCCAGCAGTTTACAACCACAAGAGACCCAGTACTTC. This codes for CASSLQPQETQYF.

This clonotype turned up a few times. The chain links TRBV19 to TRBJ1-1, with a tentative D call TRBD1 (5 bases). Between the trimmed V and J ends, which lost 6 bases and 3 bases, there was a span of 11 bases. This CDR3 contains 13 residues. Germline CDR1 is LNHDA and CDR2 is SQIVND (reference sequence). This chain's CDR3 is CASREGRDTEAFF. CDR3 coding DNA: TGTGCCAGTAGGGAGGGCAGGGACACTGAAGCTTTCTTT.

The CDR3 coding sequence is TGTGCCAGCTCACCAGAAGCCCTAGGCCACGAGCAGTACTTC. Translation gives CASSPEALGHEQYF. The chain joins TRBV18 to TRBJ2-7; no firm D call. CDR1 is KGHSH, CDR2 LQKENI, per germline. The CDR3 spans 14 residues. Trimming cost V 2 bases and J 5 bases, with 13 bases left between them.

A word on this clonotype: A much larger clone is a single base away; this may be a read error. V and J are TRBV7-2 and TRBJ2-3, with unresolved D. Germline lookup yields CDR1 SGHTA and CDR2 FQGNSA. The CDR3 length is 15 residues. V dropped 1 base and J dropped 4 bases, with 12 bases sitting between them. The CDR3 protein is CASSLVGSYADTQYF. The CDR3 DNA reads TGTGCCAGCAGCTTAGTAGGGTCCTACGCAGATACGCAGTATTTT.

The rearrangement joins TRBV5-5 to TRBJ2-1; D uncertain. Trimming left V 5 bases short and J 9 bases short, with 6 bases between. The CDR3 length is 10 residues. Per the germline V gene, CDR1 is SGHKS and CDR2 is YYEKEE (reference sequence). The CDR3 bases are TGTGCCAGCAGGAATACTGAGCAGTTCTTC. Amino acid sequence: CASRNTEQFF.

This clonotype has more than one count but fewer than ten. The rearrangement links TRBV7-9 to TRBJ2-5; weak D call: TRBD2 (6 bases). The CDR3 spans 15 residues. Trimming removed 5 bases from V and 4 bases from J, with 17 bases in between. Germline V CDR1 and CDR2: SEHNR, FQNEAQ (reference sequence). The CDR3, as DNA: TGTGCCAGCAGCCCCACGGGAGTCTTAGGAGAGACCCAGTACTTC. Translation: CASSPTGVLGETQYF.

J is TRBJ2-3 and V is TRBV6-4, with 11 positions matching TRBD2. The CDR3 consists of 16 residues. The V segment lost 4 bases and the J segment 2 bases; nucleotides outside the gene matches: 5. Germline V gives CDR1 MRHNA, CDR2 SNTAGT. The CDR3 loop reads CASSVTSGDTTDTQYF. CDR3 in DNA: TGTGCCAGCAGTGTGACTAGCGGGGACACCACAGATACGCAGTATTTT.

A single count supports this clonotype. A much more abundant neighbour one base away suggests this may be a read error. The rearrangement uses TRBV6-2 or TRBV6-3 and TRBJ2-7; D is undetermined. The assigned J gene may be wrong: the sequence end matches TRBJ2-5 better. CDR1 and CDR2 (germline): MNHEY, SVGEGT. This CDR3 is 11 amino acids long. The CDR3 DNA reads as TGTGTCAGCAGTTATGAAGAGACCCAGTACTTC. Protein product: CVSSYEETQYF.

This clonotype came up a few times. The chain joins TRBV7-3 to TRBJ2-3; the match to TRBD2 covers 7 bases. This CDR3 is built from 15 residues. Germline CDR1 reads SGHTA; CDR2 reads FQGTGA. J lost 1 base, V lost 5 bases, and 6 bases had no gene match. CDR3 loop: CASSPGGGGTDTQYF. The CDR3 DNA reads TGTGCCAGCAGCCCAGGCGGGGGAGGCACAGATACGCAGTATTTT.

This chain links TRBV5-4 with TRBJ2-1; D call uncertain. CDR3 length: 15 residues. In germline, CDR1 is SGHNT, CDR2 YYREEE (reference sequence). The V gene lost 0 bases and the J gene lost 4 bases, with 11 bases spanning the gap. The CDR3 spells CASSLAEWEYNEQFF. The CDR3 DNA is TGTGCCAGCAGCTTGGCGGAGTGGGAATACAATGAGCAGTTCTTC.

This chain links TRBV6-2 or TRBV6-3 with TRBJ1-2, with TRBD1 identical over 9 bases. Germline lookup yields CDR1 MNHEY and CDR2 SVGEGT. This CDR3 has 15 amino acids. Germline trimming cut 2 bases from V and 2 bases from J; bases unmatched to any gene: 3. CDR3 region: CASSYLDRGNYGYTF. CDR3 sequence (DNA): TGTGCCAGCAGTTACCTGGACAGGGGAAACTATGGCTACACCTTC.

This clonotype was detected only a few times. V gene TRBV29-1 combines with J gene TRBJ2-1; 11 nucleotides match TRBD2. V was clipped by 4 bases and J by 8 bases; unmatched bases: 7. Germline V gives CDR1 SQVTM, CDR2 ANQGSEA. CDR3 length: 14 residues. The CDR3 spells CSVAGLAGGYEQFF. CDR3 nucleotides: TGCAGCGTTGCGGGCCTAGCGGGGGGCTATGAGCAGTTCTTC.

The chain carries TRBV4-3 and TRBJ1-1, with D hard to call. Between the trimmed V and J ends, which lost 0 bases and 12 bases, there was a span of 14 bases. The CDR3 is 13 amino acids. Germline loops: CDR1 LGHNA, CDR2 YSLEER. Written as DNA, the CDR3 is TGCGCCAGCAGCCAAGATTCGGCAGCCCGGTCTTTCTTT. It specifies CASSQDSAARSFF.